Listed below are T cell receptor beta chains from one sample, sequenced in a study of cytomegalovirus exposure and HLA in healthy donors. Clones were read by immunoSEQ multiplex PCR, and TCRdb kept only the in-frame ones, dropping some. The sample shows fewer than 85,000 clones, roughly 96% of them seen only once. The sequenced material came from PBMCs. The receptors originated from a woman aged 18-35 years in good health and CMV-seronegative. Each CDR3 is given with its conserved first and last residue. D genes are given only for firm matches. Clone size appears in some rows only: once, few, many, or a class for an expanded clone.

D gene | J gene | clone size | V gene | CDR3 protein | CDR3 DNA
NA | TRBJ2-1 | NA | TRBV7-9 | CASSLAIASNEQFF | TGTGCCAGCAGCTTGGCAATAGCGTCAAATGAGCAGTTCTTC
NA | TRBJ2-5 | NA | TRBV10-1 | CASSESQGQGTQYF | TGCGCCAGCAGTGAGTCACAGGGCCAAGGGACCCAGTACTTC
NA | TRBJ2-7 | NA | TRBV5-6 | CASSLSSENSYEQYF | TGTGCCAGCAGCTTGAGCTCCGAAAATTCCTACGAGCAGTACTTC
NA | TRBJ1-1 | NA | TRBV29-1 | CSGQQGNTEAFF | TGCAGCGGCCAGCAGGGAAACACTGAAGCTTTCTTT
NA | TRBJ1-5 | NA | TRBV18 | CASSPRQITSNQPQHF | TGTGCCAGCTCACCACGGCAGATCACTAGCAATCAGCCCCAGCATTTT
TRBD2 | TRBJ2-1 | once | TRBV6-5 | CASSYAGTSSPNEQFF | TGTGCCAGCAGTTACGCGGGGACTAGTTCTCCAAATGAGCAGTTCTTC
TRBD2 | TRBJ2-1 | NA | TRBV9 | CASSVVSGASGSGGEQFF | TGTGCCAGCAGCGTAGTGAGTGGGGCTAGCGGGAGCGGGGGTGAGCAGTTCTTC
TRBD2 | TRBJ2-7 | NA | TRBV5-1 | CASSLFGQRESSYEQYF | TGCGCCAGCAGCTTGTTCGGTCAGCGGGAGAGCTCCTACGAGCAGTACTTC
TRBD1 | TRBJ1-1 | NA | TRBV30 | CAWRDRGNTEAFF | TGTGCCTGGAGGGACAGGGGTAACACTGAAGCTTTCTTT
NA | TRBJ1-2 | NA | TRBV14 | CASSQIDTIYGYTF | TGTGCCAGCAGCCAAATAGACACGATCTATGGCTACACCTTC
NA | TRBJ1-5 | NA | TRBV19 | CASRLGFSHQPQHF | TGTGCCAGTAGGCTCGGGTTCTCTCATCAGCCCCAGCATTTT
TRBD1 | TRBJ2-7 | NA | TRBV2 | CASSRDRGYEQYF | TGTGCCAGCAGCCGGGACAGGGGGTACGAGCAGTACTTC
TRBD2 | TRBJ2-1 | few | TRBV6-1 | CASRSGRALDNEQFF | TGTGCCAGCCGCAGTGGGAGGGCCCTTGACAATGAGCAGTTCTTC
NA | TRBJ1-2 | NA | TRBV9 | CASSVAGGPGPYGYTF | TGTGCCAGCAGCGTAGCCGGGGGGCCCGGGCCCTATGGCTACACCTTC
TRBD2 | TRBJ2-1 | NA | TRBV9 | CASSVVELAGGGEQFF | TGTGCCAGCAGCGTAGTAGAGCTAGCGGGAGGGGGTGAGCAGTTCTTC
NA | TRBJ2-1 | once | TRBV18 | CASSPPPLAGEQFF | TGTGCCAGCTCACCACCGCCACTAGCCGGGGAGCAGTTCTTC
TRBD1 | TRBJ2-5 | NA | TRBV4-2 | CASSQLLRTGIFEETQYF | TGTGCCAGCAGCCAGCTACTACGGACAGGGATATTCGAGGAGACCCAGTACTTC